Following are 3 T cell receptor beta chains from one sample sequenced in a study of cytomegalovirus exposure and HLA in healthy donors. PCR employed 60 Vbeta and 13 Jbeta primers. Measured with immunoSEQ multiplex PCR; TCRdb has only the in-frame clones, and not every one. The sample records 150,000 or so clones, 65% to 85% being singletons. The source material was PBMCs. The source of these receptors is a man in his forties or fifties in good health and CMV-seronegative.

The genes are TRBV25-1 and TRBJ1-4; 7 bases align to TRBD1. Germline loops: CDR1 MGHDK, CDR2 SYGVNS. J was trimmed by 8 bases and V by 6 bases; bases with no gene match: 9. The CDR3 consists of 14 residues. In DNA form, the CDR3 reads TGTGCCAGCAGAACCGGAGGCAGGGGGGAAAAACTGTTTTTT. Amino acids: CASRTGGRGEKLFF.

The chain couples TRBV5-5 to TRBJ2-7; 7 nucleotides line up with TRBD2. CDR1 is SGHKS and CDR2 is YYEKEE in the germline V gene (reference sequence). The CDR3 is 18 residues long. J lost 0 bases, V lost 0 bases, and 12 bases had no gene match. This CDR3 reads CASSLVPGGRGSSYEQYF. The CDR3 nucleotides read TGTGCCAGCAGCTTGGTCCCCGGTGGGCGGGGGAGCTCCTACGAGCAGTACTTC.

CDR3 sequence: CATSRGSANTEAFF. The CDR3 DNA reads as TGTGCCACCAGCAGAGGGAGCGCGAACACTGAAGCTTTCTTT. The chain joins TRBV15 to TRBJ1-1; D remains ambiguous. In germline, CDR1 is LNHNV, CDR2 YYDKDF (reference sequence). V gave up 1 base and J gave up 1 base, with 7 bases separating them. The CDR3 sequence is 14 residues long.